The TCR beta chain under discussion was sequenced for a study of stem cell transplantation in POMP-related autoinflammatory disease (dated by TCRdb to the early 2020s). Regarding the study in general: According to the study's hypothesis, the TRB repertoire gets skewed because defective thymoproteasomes impair MHC class I-dependent CD8+ T-cell differentiation and positive selection. Before transplant, patients showed CD4+ naive T-cell skewing, low CD8+ T-cell proportions, and reduced T-cell cytokine secretion. High-throughput TRB sequencing assessed how POMP deficiency affects T-cell receptor beta repertoire diversity and CDR3 characteristics. After transplant, 100% donor engraftment of neutrophils and platelets through one year was shown by DNA chimerism analysis. The research as a whole found: Statistical significance for the trend toward lower diversity and increased clonality in PRAID patients was reached only for regulatory T cells. A restricted number of unique TRB V-J gene pairings was observed in PRAID patients. Across all analyzed T-cell subsets, PRAID patients tended toward lower TRB diversity and higher clonality.

Preparation of the library involved the immunoSEQ multiplex PCR assay. The published analysis was carried out like this. Shannon entropy, which takes clonal size distribution into account, was used to quantify repertoire diversity. The Gini-Simpson index (Simpson_1-D) was used to measure inequality of clonotype distribution. TCRdb retrieved this table from immuneACCESS and kept in-frame rearrangements only. Not all clones are present; in checked studies, unresolved V genes account for under half, and no reason is known for the remainder. D and trimming come from the DNA, and the V and J calls and clone size come from that table. Across this sample there are about 8,600 clones, with roughly 85% seen only once. The top ten constitute under 15% of the sample. About this clone itself: No antigen is known for it. Qualities for individual bases were not recorded, and no much larger clone is one base off.

Deletion took 2 bases off V and 1 base off J, with a span of 8 bases between the germline ends. CDR1 LNHNV and CDR2 YYDKDF are derived from the germline V gene (reference sequence). The CDR3, cysteine through phenylalanine, is 15 amino acids long. Of the read, only the CDR3 DNA is kept; its 45 bases are in frame from base 1. The label giving this sample's time point can be read as: after hematopoietic stem cell transplant. PRAID featured prominent immunodeficiency alongside autoinflammation. Before TRB sequencing, the T-cell subsets, namely conventional T cells, CD8+ T cells, regulatory T cells, and T follicular helper cells, were sorted.

The chain joins TRBV15 to TRBJ2-2; no D gene is confidently identified. The sample in question was CD8+ T cells from PBMCs, obtained after stem cell transplantation. This receptor was obtained from a human patient with POMP-related autoinflammation and immune dysregulation (PRAID). Some T cells may originate with the graft donor following a transplant. The DNA reads as follows: TGTGCCACCAGCAGATCCTTCGGGAACACCGGGGAGCTGTTTTTT. This is translated as CATSRSFGNTGELFF. Reference TRBV15 and TRBJ2-2 proteins supply the regions before and after the CDR3; the full variable domain is: DAMVIQNPRYQVTQFGKPVTLSCSQTLNHNVMYWYQQKSSQAPKLLFHYYDKDFNNEADTPDNFQSRRPNTSFCFLDIRSPGLGDTAMYLCATSRSFGNTGELFFGEGSRLTVL.